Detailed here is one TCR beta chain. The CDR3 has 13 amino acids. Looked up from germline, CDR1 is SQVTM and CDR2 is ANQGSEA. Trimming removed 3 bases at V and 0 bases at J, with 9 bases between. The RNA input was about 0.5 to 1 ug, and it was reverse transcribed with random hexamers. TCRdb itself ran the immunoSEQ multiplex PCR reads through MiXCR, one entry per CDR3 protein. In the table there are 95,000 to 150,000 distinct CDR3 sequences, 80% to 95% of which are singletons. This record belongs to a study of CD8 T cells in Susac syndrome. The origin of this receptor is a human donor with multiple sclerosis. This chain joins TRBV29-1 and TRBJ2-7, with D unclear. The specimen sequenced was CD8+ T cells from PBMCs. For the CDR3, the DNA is TGCAGCGTTGAGGACGGGTCCTCCTACGAGCAGTACTTC. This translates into CSVEDGSSYEQYF.